This TCR beta chain was observed in a study of blood T cell repertoires in COVID-19. The assay was immunoSEQ multiplex PCR, and TCRdb's table has in-frame clones only and misses some. The sample consists of a few hundred thousand clones, around nine tenths of them appearing once. The receptor was derived from a man in his forties who had recovered from COVID-19. The sequencing input was peripheral blood.

CDR3 sequence (DNA): TGTGCCAGCAGTTACAGTACAAGCTCCTACAATGAGCAGTTCTTC. Amino acid sequence: CASSYSTSSYNEQFF. The J gene is TRBJ2-1, the V gene TRBV6-2 or TRBV6-3, with no clear D. Germline V gene sequence: CDR1 MNHEY, CDR2 SVGEGT. This CDR3 comprises 15 residues. V was pared by 2 bases and J by 0 bases, with 8 bases between.